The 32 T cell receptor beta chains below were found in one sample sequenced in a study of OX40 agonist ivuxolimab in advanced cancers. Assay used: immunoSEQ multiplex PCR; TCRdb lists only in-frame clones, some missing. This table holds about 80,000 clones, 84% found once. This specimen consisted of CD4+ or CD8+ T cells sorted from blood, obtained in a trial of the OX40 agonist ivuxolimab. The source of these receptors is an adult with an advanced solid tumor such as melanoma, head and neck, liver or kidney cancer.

The CDR3 DNA reads as TGTGCCAGCACAACGGCAGGGGGCGTTTATGGCTACACCTTC. This encodes CASTTAGGVYGYTF. This chain connects TRBV28 to TRBJ1-2; 8 nucleotides match TRBD1. CDR3 size: 14 residues. The V gene end was trimmed by 7 bases and the J gene end by 5 bases; junction bases not matched to a gene: 9. Germline V gene data show CDR1 as MDHEN and CDR2 as SYDVKM.

The CDR3 DNA reads TGTGCCAGCAGCGTAGTAACGCAAATTCGGGGGGAAAAACTGTTTTTT. Amino acids: CASSVVTQIRGEKLFF. The chain is built from TRBV9 and TRBJ1-4; D is possibly TRBD1 (5 bases). The CDR3 covers 16 residues. V lost 0 bases and J lost 8, with 17 bases in between. In germline, CDR1 is SGDLS, CDR2 YYNGEE.

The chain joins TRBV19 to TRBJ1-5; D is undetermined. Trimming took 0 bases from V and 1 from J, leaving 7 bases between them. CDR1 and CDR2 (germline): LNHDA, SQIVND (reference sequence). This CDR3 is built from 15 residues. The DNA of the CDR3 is TGTGCCAGTAGTATAGATGGGGAGAGCAATCAGCCCCAGCATTTT. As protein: CASSIDGESNQPQHF. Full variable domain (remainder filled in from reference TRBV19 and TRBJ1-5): DGGITQSPKYLFRKEGQNVTLSCEQNLNHDAMYWYRQDPGQGLRLIYYSQIVNDFQKGDIAEGYSVSREKKESFPLTVTSAQKNPTAFYLCASSIDGESNQPQHFGDGTRLSIL.

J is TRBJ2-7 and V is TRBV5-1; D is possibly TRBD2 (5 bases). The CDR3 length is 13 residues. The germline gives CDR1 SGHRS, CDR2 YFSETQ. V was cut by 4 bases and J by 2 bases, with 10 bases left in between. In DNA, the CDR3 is TGCGCCAGCAGCGTGCGGACTCCCTACGAGCAGTACTTC. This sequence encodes CASSVRTPYEQYF.

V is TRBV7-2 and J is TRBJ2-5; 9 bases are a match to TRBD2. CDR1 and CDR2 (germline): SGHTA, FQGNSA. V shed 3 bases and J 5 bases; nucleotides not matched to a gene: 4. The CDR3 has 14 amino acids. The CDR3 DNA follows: TGTGCCAGCAGCTTCCAGACTAGCGGTGAGACCCAGTACTTC. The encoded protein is CASSFQTSGETQYF.

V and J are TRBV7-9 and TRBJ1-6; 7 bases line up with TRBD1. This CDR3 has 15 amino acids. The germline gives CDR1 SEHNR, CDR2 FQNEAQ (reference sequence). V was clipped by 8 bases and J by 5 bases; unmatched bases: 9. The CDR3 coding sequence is TGTGCCAGCCGAACTCAGGGGGGTAATAATTCACCCCTCCACTTT. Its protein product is CASRTQGGNNSPLHF.

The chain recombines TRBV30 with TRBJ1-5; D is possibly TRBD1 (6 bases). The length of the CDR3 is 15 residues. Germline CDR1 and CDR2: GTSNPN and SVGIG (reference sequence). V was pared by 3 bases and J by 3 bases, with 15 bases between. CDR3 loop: CAWSVFSGANQPQHF. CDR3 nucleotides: TGTGCCTGGAGCGTCTTCTCAGGGGCCAATCAGCCCCAGCATTTT. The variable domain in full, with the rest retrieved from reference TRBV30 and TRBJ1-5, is SQTIHQWPATLVQPVGSPLSLECTVEGTSNPNLYWYRQAAGRGLQLLFYSVGIGQISSEVPQNLSASRPQDRQFILSSKKLLLSDSGFYLCAWSVFSGANQPQHFGDGTRLSIL.

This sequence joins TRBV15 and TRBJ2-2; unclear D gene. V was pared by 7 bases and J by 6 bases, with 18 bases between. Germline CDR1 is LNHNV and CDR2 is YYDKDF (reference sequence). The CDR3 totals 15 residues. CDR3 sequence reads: CATKGERKGAGELFF. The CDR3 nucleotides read TGTGCCACCAAGGGCGAGAGGAAGGGTGCCGGGGAGCTGTTTTTT.

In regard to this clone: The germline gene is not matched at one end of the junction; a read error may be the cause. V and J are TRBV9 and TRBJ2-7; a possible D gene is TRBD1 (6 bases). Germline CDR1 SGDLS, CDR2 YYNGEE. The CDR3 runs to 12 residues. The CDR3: CASSSVGGRVDF. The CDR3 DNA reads TGTGCCAGCAGCTCGGTTGGGGGCAGGGTGGACTTC.

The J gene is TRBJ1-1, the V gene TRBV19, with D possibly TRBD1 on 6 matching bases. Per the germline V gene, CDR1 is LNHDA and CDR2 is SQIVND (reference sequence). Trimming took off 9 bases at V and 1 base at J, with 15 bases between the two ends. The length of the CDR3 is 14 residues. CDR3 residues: CARLVWGPNTEAFF. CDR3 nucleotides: TGTGCCAGACTCGTCTGGGGGCCGAACACTGAAGCTTTCTTT. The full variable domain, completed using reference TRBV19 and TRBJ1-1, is DGGITQSPKYLFRKEGQNVTLSCEQNLNHDAMYWYRQDPGQGLRLIYYSQIVNDFQKGDIAEGYSVSREKKESFPLTVTSAQKNPTAFYLCARLVWGPNTEAFFGQGTRLTVV.

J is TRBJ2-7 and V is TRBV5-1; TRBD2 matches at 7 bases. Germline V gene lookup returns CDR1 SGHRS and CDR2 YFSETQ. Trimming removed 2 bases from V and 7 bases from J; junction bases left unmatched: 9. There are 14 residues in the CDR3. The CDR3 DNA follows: TGCGCCAGCAGCTTCGGGACTACCCAGCAAGAGCAGTACTTC. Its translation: CASSFGTTQQEQYF.

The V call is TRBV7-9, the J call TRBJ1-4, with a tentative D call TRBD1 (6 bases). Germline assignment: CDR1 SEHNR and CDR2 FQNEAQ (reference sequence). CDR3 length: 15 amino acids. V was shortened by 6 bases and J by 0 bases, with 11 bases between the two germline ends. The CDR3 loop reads CASSFYRATNEKLFF. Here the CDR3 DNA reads TGTGCCAGCAGTTTCTACAGGGCAACTAATGAAAAACTGTTTTTT.

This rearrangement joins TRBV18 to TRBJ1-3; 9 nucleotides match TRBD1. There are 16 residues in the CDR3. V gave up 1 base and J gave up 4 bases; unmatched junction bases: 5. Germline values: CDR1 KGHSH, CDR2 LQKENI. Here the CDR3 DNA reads TGTGCCAGCTCACCACAAGGACAGGGGCGAGGAAACACCATATATTTT. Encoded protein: CASSPQGQGRGNTIYF. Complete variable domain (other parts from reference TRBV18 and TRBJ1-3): NAGVMQNPRHLVRRRGQEARLRCSPMKGHSHVYWYRQLPEEGLKFMVYLQKENIIDESGMPKERFSAEFPKEGPSILRIQQVVRGDSAAYFCASSPQGQGRGNTIYFGEGSWLTVV.

CDR3 in amino acids: CASRGEVHQPQHF. CDR3 bases: TGTGCCAGTCGGGGGGAAGTGCATCAGCCCCAGCATTTT. The chain links TRBV19 to TRBJ1-5, with D possibly being TRBD1 (5 bases). CDR3 length: 13 residues. CDR1 and CDR2 (germline): LNHDA, SQIVND (reference sequence). The V gene lost 8 bases and the J gene lost 5 bases, with 13 bases spanning the gap.

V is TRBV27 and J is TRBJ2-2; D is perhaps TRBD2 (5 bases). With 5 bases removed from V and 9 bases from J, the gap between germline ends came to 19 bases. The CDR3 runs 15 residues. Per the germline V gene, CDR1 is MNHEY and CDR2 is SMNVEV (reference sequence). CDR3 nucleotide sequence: TGTGCCAGCAGTGCCGGGGTGATCGCTTCCTGGGAGCTGTTTTTT. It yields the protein CASSAGVIASWELFF.

CDR3 nucleotide sequence: TGTGCCAGCAGCTCAGCCGGACAGCAACTTAACTATGGCTACACCTTC. Protein product: CASSSAGQQLNYGYTF. The J gene is TRBJ1-2, the V gene TRBV7-2; perhaps TRBD1 as D (6 bases). The length of the CDR3 is 16 residues. The V and J ends lost 4 bases and 1 base respectively, with 16 bases between them. Germline-derived CDR1 and CDR2 are SGHTA and FQGNSA.

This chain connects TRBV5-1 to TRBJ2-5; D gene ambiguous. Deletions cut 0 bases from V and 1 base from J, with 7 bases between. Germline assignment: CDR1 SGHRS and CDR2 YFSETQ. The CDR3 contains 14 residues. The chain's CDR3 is CASSLEGSQETQYF. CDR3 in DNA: TGCGCCAGCAGCTTGGAGGGCAGCCAAGAGACCCAGTACTTC.

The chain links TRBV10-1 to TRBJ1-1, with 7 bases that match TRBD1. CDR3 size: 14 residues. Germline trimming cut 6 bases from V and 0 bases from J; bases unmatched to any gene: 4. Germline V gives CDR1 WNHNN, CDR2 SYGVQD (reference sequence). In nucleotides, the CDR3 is TGCGCCAGCAGGCAACAGGGGATGAACACTGAAGCTTTCTTT. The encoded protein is CASRQQGMNTEAFF.

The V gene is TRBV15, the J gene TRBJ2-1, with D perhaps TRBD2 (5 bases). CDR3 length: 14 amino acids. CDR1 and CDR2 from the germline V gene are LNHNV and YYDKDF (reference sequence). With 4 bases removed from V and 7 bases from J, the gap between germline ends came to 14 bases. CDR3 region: CATSNAGLWNEQFF. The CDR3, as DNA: TGTGCCACCAGCAACGCGGGTTTATGGAATGAGCAGTTCTTC.

CDR3 residues: CASNGAPNEKLFF. DNA for the CDR3: TGTGCCAGCAACGGGGCCCCTAATGAAAAACTGTTTTTT. The chain joins TRBV2 to TRBJ1-4; TRBD1 might be the D (5 bases). Trimming stripped 7 bases from V and 3 bases from J, with 9 bases between. Germline V CDR1 and CDR2: SNHLY, FYNNEI. The CDR3 has 13 amino acids.

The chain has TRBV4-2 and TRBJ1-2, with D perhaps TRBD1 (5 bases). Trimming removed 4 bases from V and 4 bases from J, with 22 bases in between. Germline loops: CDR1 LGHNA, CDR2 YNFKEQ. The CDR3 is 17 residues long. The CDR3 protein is CASSPPITGLSPYGYTF. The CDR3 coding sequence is TGTGCCAGCAGCCCACCTATTACAGGACTATCACCCTATGGCTACACCTTC.

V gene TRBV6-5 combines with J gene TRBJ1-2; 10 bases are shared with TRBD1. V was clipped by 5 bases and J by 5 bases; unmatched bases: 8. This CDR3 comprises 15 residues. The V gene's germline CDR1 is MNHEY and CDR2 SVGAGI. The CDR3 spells CASSGGTGAGYGYTF. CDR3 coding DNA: TGTGCCAGCAGTGGCGGGACAGGGGCGGGGTATGGCTACACCTTC.

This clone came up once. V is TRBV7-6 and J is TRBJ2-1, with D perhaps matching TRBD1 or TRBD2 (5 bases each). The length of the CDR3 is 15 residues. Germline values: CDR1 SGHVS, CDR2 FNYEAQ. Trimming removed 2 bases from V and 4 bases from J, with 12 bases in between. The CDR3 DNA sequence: TGTGCCAGCAGCTTACGGGACCAGGAGTACAATGAGCAGTTCTTC. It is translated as CASSLRDQEYNEQFF.

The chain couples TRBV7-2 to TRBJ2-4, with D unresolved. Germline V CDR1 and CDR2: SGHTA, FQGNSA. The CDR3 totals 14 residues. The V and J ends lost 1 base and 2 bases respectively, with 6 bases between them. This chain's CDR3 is CASSLGGSKNIQYF. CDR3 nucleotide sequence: TGTGCCAGCAGCTTAGGGGGATCCAAAAACATTCAGTACTTC.

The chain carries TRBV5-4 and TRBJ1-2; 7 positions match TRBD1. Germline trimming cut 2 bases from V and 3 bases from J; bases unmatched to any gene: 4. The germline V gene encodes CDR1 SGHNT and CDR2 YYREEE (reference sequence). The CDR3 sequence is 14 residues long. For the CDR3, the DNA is TGTGCCAGCAGCTTTCTTGGACAGGACTATGGCTACACCTTC. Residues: CASSFLGQDYGYTF.

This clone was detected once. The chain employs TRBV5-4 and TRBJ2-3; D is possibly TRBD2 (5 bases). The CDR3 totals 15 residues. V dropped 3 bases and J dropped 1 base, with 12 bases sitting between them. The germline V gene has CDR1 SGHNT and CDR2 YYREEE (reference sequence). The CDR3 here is CASSSGRTRTDTQYF. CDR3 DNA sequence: TGTGCCAGCAGCTCAGGACGGACTCGCACAGATACGCAGTATTTT. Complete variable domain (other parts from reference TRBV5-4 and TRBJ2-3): ETGVTQSPTHLIKTRGQQVTLRCSSQSGHNTVSWYQQALGQGPQFIFQYYREEENGRGNFPPRFSGLQFPNYSSELNVNALELDDSALYLCASSSGRTRTDTQYFGPGTRLTVL.

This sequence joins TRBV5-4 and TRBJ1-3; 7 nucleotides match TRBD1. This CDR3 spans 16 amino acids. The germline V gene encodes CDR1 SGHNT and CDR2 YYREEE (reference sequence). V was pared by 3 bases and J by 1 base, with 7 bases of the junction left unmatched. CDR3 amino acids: CASSSQGVLSGNTIYF. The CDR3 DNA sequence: TGTGCCAGCAGCTCGCAGGGGGTTCTTTCTGGAAACACCATATATTTT.

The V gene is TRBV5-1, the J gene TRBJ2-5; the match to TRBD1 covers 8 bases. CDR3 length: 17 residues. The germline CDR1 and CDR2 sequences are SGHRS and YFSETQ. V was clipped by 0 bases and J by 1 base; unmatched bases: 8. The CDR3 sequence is CASSLAGQGLAQETQYF. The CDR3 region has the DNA TGCGCCAGCAGCTTGGCAGGACAGGGTCTTGCCCAAGAGACCCAGTACTTC.

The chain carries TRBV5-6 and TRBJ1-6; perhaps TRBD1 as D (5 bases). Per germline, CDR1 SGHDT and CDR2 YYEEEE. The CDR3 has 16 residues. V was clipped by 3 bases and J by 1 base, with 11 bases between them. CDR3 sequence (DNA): TGTGCCAGCAGCTCCGTCAGGGAATCCTATAATTCACCCCTCCACTTT. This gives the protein CASSSVRESYNSPLHF.

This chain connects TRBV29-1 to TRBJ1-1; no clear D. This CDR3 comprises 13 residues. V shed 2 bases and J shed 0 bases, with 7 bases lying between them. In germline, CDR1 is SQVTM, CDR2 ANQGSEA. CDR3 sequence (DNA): TGCAGCGTTGAATATCAGTTGAACACTGAAGCTTTCTTT. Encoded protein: CSVEYQLNTEAFF.

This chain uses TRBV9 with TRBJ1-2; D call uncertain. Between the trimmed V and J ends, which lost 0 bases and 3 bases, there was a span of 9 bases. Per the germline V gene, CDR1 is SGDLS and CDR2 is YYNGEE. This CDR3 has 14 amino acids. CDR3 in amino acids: CASSVAGPYYGYTF. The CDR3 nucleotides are TGTGCCAGCAGCGTAGCGGGCCCCTACTATGGCTACACCTTC.

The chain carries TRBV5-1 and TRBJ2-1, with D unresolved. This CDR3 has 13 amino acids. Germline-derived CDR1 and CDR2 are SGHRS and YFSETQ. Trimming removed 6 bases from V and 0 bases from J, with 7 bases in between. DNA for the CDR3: TGCGCCAGCAAGACCGGCTCCTACAATGAGCAGTTCTTC. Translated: CASKTGSYNEQFF.